The present T cell receptor (beta chain) was sequenced within a study of Ad26.COV2.S vaccination and SARS-CoV-2 variants. For the study at large: Donor was assigned to the Ad26.COV2.S arm of trial COV1001. Study-wide points: Comparability of non-spike TCR breadth was observed across vaccine and placebo recipients. Measurements of TCR breadth and depth may have given underestimates of the total T cell responses. Responses of spike-specific T cells (both CD8+ and CD4+) reportedly showed substantial breadth after vaccination.

This clone was seen only once. Antigen: not known. The treatment is: some 19 received Ad26.COV2.S at low or high dose, single or two shots; several received placebo; per-sample allocation not given. Sampling occurred on day 63 after the first vaccine or placebo injection. The V gene's germline CDR1 is MNHNS and CDR2 SASEGT. Trimming removed 0 bases at V and 3 bases at J, with 5 bases between. This CDR3 comprises 14 residues. Repertoires were generated with immunoSEQ multiplex PCR, while TCRdb's copy carries only in-frame clones and drops some. Of hundreds of thousands of clones listed, approximately 90% are singletons.

The receptor's source is a person between 18 and 60 years old who received the Ad26.COV2.S COVID-19 vaccine or a placebo. This rearrangement joins TRBV6-1 to TRBJ2-2, with a possible D match to TRBD2 (5 bases). Source: peripheral blood, taken in a trial of Ad26.COV2.S vaccine versus placebo. The DNA of the CDR3 is TGTGCCAGCAGTGAAGCGGGAGACACCGGGGAGCTGTTTTTT. Translated, it gives CASSEAGDTGELFF.